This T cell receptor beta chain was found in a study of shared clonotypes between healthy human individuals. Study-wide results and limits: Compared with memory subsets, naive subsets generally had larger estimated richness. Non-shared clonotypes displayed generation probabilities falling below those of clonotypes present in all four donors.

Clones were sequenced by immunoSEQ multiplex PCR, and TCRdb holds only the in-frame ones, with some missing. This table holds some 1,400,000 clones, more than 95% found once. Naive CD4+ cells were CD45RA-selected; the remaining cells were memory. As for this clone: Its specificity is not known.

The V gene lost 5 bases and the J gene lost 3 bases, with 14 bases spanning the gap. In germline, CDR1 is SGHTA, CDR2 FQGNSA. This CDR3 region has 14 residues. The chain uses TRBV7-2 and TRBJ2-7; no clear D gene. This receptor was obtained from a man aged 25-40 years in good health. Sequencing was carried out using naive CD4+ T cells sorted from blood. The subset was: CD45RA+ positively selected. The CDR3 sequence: CASSPLVRLYEQYF. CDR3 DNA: TGTGCCAGCAGCCCCCTAGTGCGTCTCTACGAGCAGTACTTC.